This T cell receptor (beta chain) stems from a study of cytomegalovirus exposure and HLA in healthy donors. Whole-study results and caveats: After further analysis at a later stage, 16,951 TCR beta sequences were associated with HLA alleles at 0.05 false discovery rate. Presence/absence analyses treated sequencing depth as roughly uniform across donors.

This clone has more than one count but fewer than ten. Its target is unknown. 60 Vbeta and 13 Jbeta primers were used in PCR. Using immunoSEQ multiplex PCR, the repertoire was profiled, and TCRdb retains in-frame clones only, with some absent. The sample lists over 110,000 clones, 70% to 85% seen once, with 2% to 3% in the top ten. V gave up 3 bases and J gave up 9 bases; unmatched junction bases: 6. The CDR3 contains 14 residues. In germline, CDR1 is MNHEY, CDR2 SMNVEV (reference sequence). Donors showed nominal health when sampled, although they likely had unrecorded immune exposures. Sequencing was done on a sample of PBMCs. This chain links TRBV27 with TRBJ2-4, with TRBD2 identical over 9 bases. The TCR was taken from a male donor in good health and CMV-seronegative. Here the CDR3 reads CASSFGGGVGIQYF. CDR3 DNA sequence: TGTGCCAGCAGTTTTGGCGGGGGGGTCGGCATTCAGTACTTC.